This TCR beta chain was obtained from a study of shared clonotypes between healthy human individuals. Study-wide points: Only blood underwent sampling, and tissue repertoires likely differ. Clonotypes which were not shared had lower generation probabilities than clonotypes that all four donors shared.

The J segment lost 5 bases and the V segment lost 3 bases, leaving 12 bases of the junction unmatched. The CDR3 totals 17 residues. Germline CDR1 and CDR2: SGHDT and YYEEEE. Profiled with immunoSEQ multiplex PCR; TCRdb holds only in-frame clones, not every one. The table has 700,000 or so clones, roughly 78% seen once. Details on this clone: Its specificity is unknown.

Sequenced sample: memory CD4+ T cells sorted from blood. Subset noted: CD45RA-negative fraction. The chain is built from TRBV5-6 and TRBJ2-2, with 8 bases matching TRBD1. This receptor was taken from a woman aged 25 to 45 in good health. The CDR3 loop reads CASSWKGLTGETGELFF. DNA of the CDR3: TGTGCCAGCAGCTGGAAAGGGCTGACAGGGGAGACCGGGGAGCTGTTTTTT.